Listed below are T cell receptor beta chains from one sample, sequenced in a study of blood T cell repertoires in COVID-19. The protocol was immunoSEQ multiplex PCR, while the TCRdb copy is restricted to in-frame clones and leaves out a portion. The table lists under 85,000 clones, approximately 84% of them singletons. Specimen: peripheral blood. These receptors were taken from a human donor in a cohort sampled during active COVID-19. The CDR3 runs from the conserved cysteine through the conserved F or W. Each record gives: D gene, clone size, J gene, V gene, CDR3 DNA, CDR3 protein. A D gene is named only where the DNA matches it firmly. Part of the rows lack a size; the others show once, few, many or a class for expanded clones.

d_call: .
clone_size: .
j_call: TRBJ1-1
v_call: TRBV12-3/TRBV12-4
cdr3_nt: TGTGCCAGCAGTTTAACCCTCGACAGTGAAGCTTTCTTT
cdr3_aa: CASSLTLDSEAFF

d_call: TRBD1
clone_size: .
j_call: TRBJ1-6
v_call: TRBV28
cdr3_nt: TGTGCCAGCAGTTTCGGACAGGGAAATAATTCACCCCTCCACTTT
cdr3_aa: CASSFGQGNNSPLHF

d_call: .
clone_size: .
j_call: TRBJ2-5
v_call: TRBV2
cdr3_nt: TGTGCCAGCAGTGTGCTGGGGCCAACTCTACTGCGCCAGACCCAGTACTTC
cdr3_aa: CASSVLGPTLLRQTQYF

d_call: .
clone_size: .
j_call: TRBJ2-1
v_call: TRBV5-4
cdr3_nt: TGTGCCAGCAGCTTGGGGTACAGGCGAACCTACAATGAGCAGTTCTTC
cdr3_aa: CASSLGYRRTYNEQFF

d_call: TRBD1
clone_size: few
j_call: TRBJ1-6
v_call: TRBV3-1/TRBV3-2
cdr3_nt: TGTGCCAGCAGTCCACAGGGGGCTAAGAATTCACCCCTCCACTTT
cdr3_aa: CASSPQGAKNSPLHF

d_call: .
clone_size: .
j_call: TRBJ1-1
v_call: TRBV18
cdr3_nt: TGTGCCAGCTCACCAGTCAGTGAGGGCACTGAAGCTTTCTTT
cdr3_aa: CASSPVSEGTEAFF

d_call: TRBD1
clone_size: .
j_call: TRBJ2-1
v_call: TRBV18
cdr3_nt: TGTGCCAGCTCACCGCTAACAGGGGTCCTCGACAATGAGCAGTTCTTC
cdr3_aa: CASSPLTGVLDNEQFF

d_call: TRBD1
clone_size: .
j_call: TRBJ1-5
v_call: TRBV6-5
cdr3_nt: TGTGCCAGCACTGTAACAGGGGGAAATCAGCCCCAGCATTTT
cdr3_aa: CASTVTGGNQPQHF

d_call: TRBD1
clone_size: .
j_call: TRBJ2-5
v_call: TRBV2
cdr3_nt: TGTGCCAGCAGTGATCCAGGGGGCCCCAGGGAGACCCAGTACTTC
cdr3_aa: CASSDPGGPRETQYF

d_call: .
clone_size: .
j_call: TRBJ2-1
v_call: TRBV6-1
cdr3_nt: TGTGCCAGCAGTGAAGTAAATACAGGGCATGAGCAGTTCTTC
cdr3_aa: CASSEVNTGHEQFF

d_call: .
clone_size: .
j_call: TRBJ1-5
v_call: TRBV6-1
cdr3_nt: TGTGCCAGCAGTGAATCGGCAGGTCAGCCCCAGCATTTT
cdr3_aa: CASSESAGQPQHF

d_call: .
clone_size: .
j_call: TRBJ1-2
v_call: TRBV13
cdr3_nt: TGTGCCAGCAGCTTAGGGGTGGAGGCCAACTATGGCTACACCTTC
cdr3_aa: CASSLGVEANYGYTF

d_call: TRBD1
clone_size: .
j_call: TRBJ2-7
v_call: TRBV28
cdr3_nt: TGTGCCAGCAATACAGGGGTGCTCTACGAGCAGTACTTC
cdr3_aa: CASNTGVLYEQYF

d_call: TRBD1
clone_size: .
j_call: TRBJ1-2
v_call: TRBV30
cdr3_nt: TGTGCCTGTACATCCGGGACAGGGCTGGGCTACACCTTC
cdr3_aa: CACTSGTGLGYTF

d_call: TRBD1
clone_size: once
j_call: TRBJ1-2
v_call: TRBV19
cdr3_nt: TGTGCCAGTAGGATGGGACAGGGGTACGGCTATGGCTACACCTTC
cdr3_aa: CASRMGQGYGYGYTF

d_call: .
clone_size: .
j_call: TRBJ2-7
v_call: TRBV6-5
cdr3_nt: TGTGCCAGCAGTCCGATAGGGGACGAGCAGTACTTC
cdr3_aa: CASSPIGDEQYF

d_call: .
clone_size: .
j_call: TRBJ1-1
v_call: TRBV12-3/TRBV12-4
cdr3_nt: TGTGCCAGCAGGGGGGGTCCTAACACTGAAGCTTTCTTT
cdr3_aa: CASRGGPNTEAFF

d_call: .
clone_size: .
j_call: TRBJ2-1
v_call: TRBV5-1
cdr3_nt: TGCGCCAGCAGCTTTGGGGGGGCGGAAGGAGATGAGCAGTTCTTC
cdr3_aa: CASSFGGAEGDEQFF

d_call: TRBD1
clone_size: .
j_call: TRBJ2-5
v_call: TRBV12-5
cdr3_nt: TGTGCTAGTGGTTTTCAGGGGGCTGAGACCCAGTACTTC
cdr3_aa: CASGFQGAETQYF

d_call: .
clone_size: .
j_call: TRBJ1-6
v_call: TRBV5-1
cdr3_nt: TGCGCCAGCAGCCCACGAGTGGGGAGCTCCTATAATTCACCCCTCCACTTT
cdr3_aa: CASSPRVGSSYNSPLHF

d_call: .
clone_size: .
j_call: TRBJ2-1
v_call: TRBV7-9
cdr3_nt: TGTGCCAGCAGCTTATTAAATGAGCAGTTCTTC
cdr3_aa: CASSLLNEQFF

d_call: TRBD1
clone_size: .
j_call: TRBJ1-1
v_call: TRBV18
cdr3_nt: TGTGCCAGCTCTCCCTTGGACAGGGATACTGAAGCTTTCTTT
cdr3_aa: CASSPLDRDTEAFF

d_call: TRBD1
clone_size: .
j_call: TRBJ1-3
v_call: TRBV9
cdr3_nt: TGTGCCAGCACCATGACAGGGTCCATATCTGGAAACACCATATATTTT
cdr3_aa: CASTMTGSISGNTIYF

d_call: TRBD1
clone_size: .
j_call: TRBJ2-2
v_call: TRBV4-3
cdr3_nt: TGCGCCAGCAGCCAAGTGACAGGGGTAATCGGGGAGCTGTTTTTT
cdr3_aa: CASSQVTGVIGELFF

d_call: .
clone_size: .
j_call: TRBJ2-5
v_call: TRBV7-6
cdr3_nt: TGTGCCAGCAGCTTAATGGGGGGGCCCGGGGAGACCCAGTACTTC
cdr3_aa: CASSLMGGPGETQYF

d_call: TRBD1
clone_size: once
j_call: TRBJ1-1
v_call: TRBV6-5
cdr3_nt: TGTGCCAGCAGGACAGGGATAAACACTGAAGCTTTCTTT
cdr3_aa: CASRTGINTEAFF

d_call: TRBD1
clone_size: .
j_call: TRBJ2-3
v_call: TRBV5-1
cdr3_nt: TGCGCCAGCAGCCCTGGACAGGGCTCAGATACGCAGTATTTT
cdr3_aa: CASSPGQGSDTQYF

d_call: TRBD1
clone_size: medium-sized
j_call: TRBJ2-7
v_call: TRBV7-9
cdr3_nt: TGTGCCAGCGGCCCCGGGACAGGCTACGAGCAGTACTTC
cdr3_aa: CASGPGTGYEQYF

d_call: TRBD2
clone_size: .
j_call: TRBJ2-4
v_call: TRBV27
cdr3_nt: TGTGCCAGCAGTTTGTTCGCTAGCGGGTCAGACATTCAGTACTTC
cdr3_aa: CASSLFASGSDIQYF

d_call: .
clone_size: few
j_call: TRBJ1-2
v_call: TRBV25-1
cdr3_nt: TGTGCCAGCAGTGAAGACAGGCGAGCTAACTATGGCTACACCTTC
cdr3_aa: CASSEDRRANYGYTF

d_call: .
clone_size: .
j_call: TRBJ2-5
v_call: TRBV4-1
cdr3_nt: TGCGCCAGCAGCCACCTCAAGGAGGGAGGGGGGGCAGAGACCCAGTACTTC
cdr3_aa: CASSHLKEGGGAETQYF

d_call: .
clone_size: few
j_call: TRBJ2-7
v_call: TRBV5-1
cdr3_nt: TGCGCCAGCAGCTTGTCCAGGGGGGCCTACGAGCAGTACTTC
cdr3_aa: CASSLSRGAYEQYF

d_call: TRBD1
clone_size: .
j_call: TRBJ2-3
v_call: TRBV27
cdr3_nt: TGTGCCAGCAGTCCGGGACAGGCCCTGGATACGCAGTATTTT
cdr3_aa: CASSPGQALDTQYF

d_call: .
clone_size: .
j_call: TRBJ1-2
v_call: TRBV3-1/TRBV3-2
cdr3_nt: TGTGCCAGCAGCCAAAACCGGGAGTTTTATGGCTACACCTTC
cdr3_aa: CASSQNREFYGYTF

d_call: .
clone_size: .
j_call: TRBJ2-2
v_call: TRBV19
cdr3_nt: TGTGCCAGTAGTGGGCGCGGGGAGCTGTTTTTT
cdr3_aa: CASSGRGELFF

d_call: .
clone_size: .
j_call: TRBJ2-1
v_call: TRBV5-4
cdr3_nt: TGTGCCAGCAGCCCCTGGACTGGGGATGAGCAGTTCTTC
cdr3_aa: CASSPWTGDEQFF

d_call: TRBD1
clone_size: .
j_call: TRBJ2-7
v_call: TRBV5-4
cdr3_nt: TGTGCCAGCAGCCCGATGGGGACAGGGGGCTACGAGCAGTACTTC
cdr3_aa: CASSPMGTGGYEQYF

d_call: .
clone_size: .
j_call: TRBJ1-5
v_call: TRBV25-1
cdr3_nt: TGTGCCAGCAGTGAACCTGGAACAGATCAGCCCCAGCATTTT
cdr3_aa: CASSEPGTDQPQHF

d_call: .
clone_size: few
j_call: TRBJ2-7
v_call: TRBV6-5
cdr3_nt: TGTGCCAGCAGCCCCTTAGGGGGATCCTACGAGCAGTACTTC
cdr3_aa: CASSPLGGSYEQYF

d_call: .
clone_size: .
j_call: TRBJ2-7
v_call: TRBV5-4
cdr3_nt: TGTGCCAGCAGCCCGGCCCAACACAGCTCCTACGAGCAGTACTTC
cdr3_aa: CASSPAQHSSYEQYF

d_call: TRBD1
clone_size: few
j_call: TRBJ1-5
v_call: TRBV28
cdr3_nt: TGTGCCAGCAGTTTCGGCGCGGGGACAGAAGGTCTATATAGCAATCAGCCCCAGCATTTT
cdr3_aa: CASSFGAGTEGLYSNQPQHF

d_call: .
clone_size: .
j_call: TRBJ2-1
v_call: TRBV30
cdr3_nt: TGTGCCTGGAACCAGGGGTGGAATGAGCAGTTCTTC
cdr3_aa: CAWNQGWNEQFF